The rows below give T cell receptor beta chains drawn from one sample of a study of T cell changes during pregnancy in multiple sclerosis. TCRdb's copy holds only in-frame clones and misses some; the assay was immunoSEQ multiplex PCR. The table has about 51,000 clones, 93% seen once; the top ten hold around 2%. The sequenced sample was peripheral blood, obtained in the second trimester of pregnancy. These receptors originate from a female donor with multiple sclerosis, enrolled in a pregnancy study. Both conserved end residues are part of each CDR3.

J gene: TRBJ2-7; V gene: TRBV18; CDR3 protein: CASSLRTGSYEQYF
J gene: TRBJ2-7; V gene: TRBV9; CDR3 protein: CASSGRHSPVYEQYF
J gene: TRBJ2-7; V gene: TRBV11-2; CDR3 protein: CASSKTSGYEQYF
J gene: TRBJ1-5; V gene: TRBV2; CDR3 protein: CASSEQGPSQSQHF
J gene: TRBJ1-6; V gene: TRBV28; CDR3 protein: CASSLSSDRAASPLHF
J gene: TRBJ2-3; V gene: TRBV5-6; CDR3 protein: CASSLEASGDTQYF
J gene: TRBJ1-5; V gene: TRBV4-3; CDR3 protein: CASSQERGLQPQHF
J gene: TRBJ2-1; V gene: TRBV7-2; CDR3 protein: CASSSSSGVYNEQFF
J gene: TRBJ2-6; V gene: TRBV7-3; CDR3 protein: CASRTTGGSGANVLTF
J gene: TRBJ1-4; V gene: TRBV6-1; CDR3 protein: CASSETTGQGNEKLFF
J gene: TRBJ2-3; V gene: TRBV19; CDR3 protein: CASSIGGRGPDTQYF
J gene: TRBJ1-2; V gene: TRBV7-9; CDR3 protein: CASSSAGRGKGGYTF
J gene: TRBJ2-7; V gene: TRBV15; CDR3 protein: CATSRDLGTRGMEQYF
J gene: TRBJ2-1; V gene: TRBV27; CDR3 protein: CASSLLPGSSYNEQFF
J gene: TRBJ2-7; V gene: TRBV9; CDR3 protein: CASSVDLENSYEQYF
J gene: TRBJ2-3; V gene: TRBV5-1; CDR3 protein: CASSLAGGSDTQYF
J gene: TRBJ2-3; V gene: TRBV6-5; CDR3 protein: CATSTSGSWTDTQYF
J gene: TRBJ1-5; V gene: TRBV2; CDR3 protein: CASRTANQPQHF
J gene: TRBJ2-4; V gene: TRBV11-2; CDR3 protein: CASSGTGAKNIQYF
J gene: TRBJ2-1; V gene: TRBV30; CDR3 protein: CAWSVGTGGYNEQFF
J gene: TRBJ2-7; V gene: TRBV5-1; CDR3 protein: CASSRLQGLDEQYF
J gene: TRBJ2-3; V gene: TRBV28; CDR3 protein: CASSLPSGREMSTDTQYF
J gene: TRBJ1-2; V gene: TRBV7-9; CDR3 protein: CASSLKGYGQVGYTF
J gene: TRBJ2-1; V gene: TRBV18; CDR3 protein: CASSPVSLDTYNEQFF
J gene: TRBJ1-1; V gene: TRBV18; CDR3 protein: CASSPPGVQNTEAFF
J gene: TRBJ1-1; V gene: TRBV2; CDR3 protein: CASRTSRGYNTEAFF
J gene: TRBJ2-7; V gene: TRBV19; CDR3 protein: CAIVAGVLFDEQYF